The 24 T cell receptor beta chains listed next were all sequenced from one sample in a study of response to subunit inactivated influenza vaccine. One entry per CDR3 protein, called by TCRdb with MiXCR from the RT-PCR reads. The sample contains more than 600,000 distinct CDR3 sequences, approximately 18% of which appear only once. The material sequenced was PBMCs from blood, taken less than 6 days after vaccination. Receptors originate from a man aged 50 to 59 who received an inactivated influenza vaccine.

This clonotype was observed a handful of times. The rearrangement uses TRBV29-1 and TRBJ2-7, with a weak D call TRBD1 (6 bases). From germline, CDR1 is SQVTM and CDR2 ANQGSEA. The V and J ends lost 5 bases and 3 bases respectively, with 14 bases between them. The CDR3 runs to 13 residues. The CDR3 DNA reads as TGCAGCGTTCCCGGAACAGGGTACTACGAGCAGTACTTC. This gives the protein CSVPGTGYYEQYF.

The genes are TRBV20-1 and TRBJ2-2; perhaps TRBD2 as D (6 bases). Germline CDR1 is DFQATT and CDR2 is SNEGSKA (reference sequence). The V gene lost 6 bases and the J gene lost 6 bases, with 17 bases spanning the gap. The CDR3 is made up of 14 amino acids. The CDR3 spells CSAAIAEPSGELFF. In DNA form, the CDR3 reads TGCAGTGCGGCCATAGCGGAACCTTCCGGGGAGCTGTTTTTT.

V gene TRBV29-1 combines with J gene TRBJ1-2; 9 bases align to TRBD1. Germline V CDR1 and CDR2: SQVTM, ANQGSEA. This CDR3 is 13 amino acids long. The V segment lost 4 bases and the J segment 5 bases; nucleotides outside the gene matches: 5. The DNA for the CDR3 is TGCAGCGTTGTTCGGGGACAGGGTTATGGCTACACCTTC. Translation gives CSVVRGQGYGYTF.

The gene calls are TRBV10-3 and TRBJ2-7, with D tentatively TRBD1 (5 bases). The CDR3 covers 12 residues. Trimming pared 5 bases from V and 3 bases from J, leaving 8 bases between. Germline CDR1 reads ENHRY; CDR2 reads SYGVKD. The CDR3 DNA reads TGTGCCATCAGTCAAGACAGCTACGAGCAGTACTTC. Protein product: CAISQDSYEQYF.

The gene calls are TRBV20-1 and TRBJ1-5; possibly TRBD1 for D (6 bases). Germline CDR1 is DFQATT and CDR2 is SNEGSKA (reference sequence). This CDR3 has 15 residues. The V end lost 4 bases, the J end lost 0 bases, and 13 bases lay between the germline ends. Here the CDR3 DNA reads TGCAGTGCTACCAACAGGGCCTATAGCAATCAGCCCCAGCATTTT. It specifies CSATNRAYSNQPQHF.

This clonotype has just a few counts. The V gene is TRBV20-1, the J gene TRBJ2-5; tentative D call: TRBD1 (5 bases). CDR1 is DFQATT, CDR2 SNEGSKA, per germline (reference sequence). The CDR3 loop spans 12 amino acids. The V and J ends lost 6 bases and 1 base respectively, with 9 bases between them. This CDR3 reads CSARTLQETQYF. Written as DNA, the CDR3 is TGCAGTGCCCGGACACTCCAAGAGACCCAGTACTTC.

This chain uses TRBV4-3 with TRBJ1-4; no firm D call. Trimming stripped 4 bases from V and 4 bases from J, with 13 bases between. There are 15 residues in the CDR3. CDR1 LGHNA and CDR2 YSLEER come from the germline V gene. The CDR3 DNA follows: TGCGCCAGCAGCCCCCAGGACTCCCGTAATGAAAAACTGTTTTTT. It codes for CASSPQDSRNEKLFF.

This clonotype was picked up many times. The rearrangement links TRBV20-1 to TRBJ1-1; possibly TRBD1 for D (5 bases). V shed 5 bases and J shed 4 bases, with 11 bases lying between them. Per germline, CDR1 DFQATT and CDR2 SNEGSKA (reference sequence). The CDR3 is 12 amino acids. CDR3 residues: CSASRVGTEAFF. In DNA, the CDR3 is TGCAGTGCTTCCAGGGTCGGCACTGAAGCTTTCTTT.

This clonotype was recorded many times. V usage is TRBV5-5 and J usage is TRBJ2-7; 8 bases match TRBD2. V lost 1 base and J lost 0; bases outside the gene matches: 3. CDR1 and CDR2 (germline): SGHKS, YYEKEE (reference sequence). CDR3 length equals 15 residues. The CDR3 here is CASSLYLAGSYEQYF. The CDR3 coding sequence is TGTGCCAGCAGCTTGTACCTAGCGGGCTCCTACGAGCAGTACTTC.

The chain carries TRBV4-3 and TRBJ2-7, with TRBD2 as a possible D gene (5 bases). CDR1 and CDR2 from the germline V gene are LGHNA and YSLEER. CDR3 length: 15 amino acids. V lost 4 bases and J 6 bases, leaving 19 bases between the germline ends. CDR3 DNA: TGCGCCAGCAGCCCACTACCCGGGAACCTAGCCGAGCAGTACTTC. The encoded protein is CASSPLPGNLAEQYF.

The V call is TRBV11-1, the J call TRBJ2-1; 7 bases agree with TRBD1. The CDR3 sequence is 20 residues long. Germline V gene sequence: CDR1 SGHAT, CDR2 FQDESV (reference sequence). J lost 5 bases, V lost 5 bases, and 24 bases had no gene match. CDR3 DNA sequence: TGTGCCAGCAGCGAACCCCCATCGAATAGCCCCGGGACAGCAGACAATGAGCAGTTCTTC. Translating gives CASSEPPSNSPGTADNEQFF.

This chain joins TRBV28 and TRBJ2-1; D call uncertain. The CDR3 has 11 residues. Deletions cut 8 bases from V and 5 bases from J, with 7 bases between. Germline CDR1 reads MDHEN; CDR2 reads SYDVKM. The CDR3 sequence is CASAINNEQFF. The DNA of the CDR3 is TGTGCCAGCGCTATAAACAATGAGCAGTTCTTC.

With respect to this clonotype: The junction and the germline gene differ at one end; a read error may be behind it. The rearrangement uses TRBV4-1 and TRBJ2-2, with 7 bases identical to TRBD1. The CDR3 sequence is 18 residues long. CDR1 MGHRA and CDR2 YSYEKL come from the germline V gene. In DNA, the CDR3 is TGCGCCAGCAGCCAAAGAAGGGTTGGGACAGTGAACACCGGGGAGCTGATTTTT. It codes for CASSQRRVGTVNTGELIF.

This clonotype was detected ten times or more. The chain joins TRBV29-1 to TRBJ2-3, with D perhaps matching TRBD2 (5 bases). Germline CDR1 and CDR2: SQVTM and ANQGSEA. With 6 bases removed from V and 6 bases from J, the gap between germline ends came to 13 bases. This CDR3 has 12 residues. In nucleotides, the CDR3 is TGCAGCGTGAGCCAAGCGGTGGATACGCAGTATTTT. The encoded protein is CSVSQAVDTQYF.

The sample holds a few counts of this clonotype. In nucleotides, the CDR3 is TGTGCCAGCAGTTTAGCCGGGAGGGCCGCAGATACGCAGTATTTT. This gives the protein CASSLAGRAADTQYF. The rearrangement uses TRBV28 and TRBJ2-3, with TRBD2 matching 8 bases. Germline CDR1 reads MDHEN; CDR2 reads SYDVKM. There are 15 residues in the CDR3. J gave up 4 bases and V 2 bases, and 5 bases lay outside the gene matches.

The chain combines TRBV3-1 with TRBJ2-5, with unresolved D. The CDR3 sequence is 13 residues long. V lost 4 bases to trimming and J lost 5 bases, with 11 bases between them. Germline loops: CDR1 LGHDT, CDR2 YNNKEL (reference sequence). The CDR3 protein is CASSLLKVETQYF. CDR3 DNA: TGTGCCAGCAGCCTCCTAAAGGTGGAGACCCAGTACTTC.

The rearrangement joins TRBV12-3 or TRBV12-4 to TRBJ2-7; a possible D gene is TRBD2 (6 bases). This CDR3 spans 14 amino acids. V was clipped by 5 bases and J by 4 bases, with 15 bases between them. CDR3: CASSPFGGSYEQYF. The CDR3 DNA is TGTGCCAGCAGTCCCTTTGGGGGGAGTTACGAGCAGTACTTC.

A few counts support this clonotype. The rearrangement joins TRBV20-1 to TRBJ2-7; tentative D call: TRBD2 (5 bases). CDR1 and CDR2 from the germline V gene are DFQATT and SNEGSKA (reference sequence). CDR3 length: 13 residues. CDR3 nucleotide sequence: TGCAGCCAGACCGGGATCCCCCGTAGCGAGCAGTACTTC. Protein product: CSQTGIPRSEQYF.

The chain recombines TRBV9 with TRBJ2-1; 10 bases are a match to TRBD1. V lost 7 bases and J lost 7; bases outside the gene matches: 14. The CDR3 is made up of 16 amino acids. CDR1 is SGDLS and CDR2 is YYNGEE in the germline V gene. As DNA, the CDR3 is TGTGCCAGCTCCGGCACGACAGGGGGCACGACGAATGAGCAGTTCTTC. This translates into CASSGTTGGTTNEQFF.

This clonotype was counted between two and nine times. The CDR3 is CSARDGASGRPTSSTDTQYF. DNA for the CDR3: TGCAGTGCTAGAGACGGAGCTAGCGGGAGACCCACCTCTAGCACAGATACGCAGTATTTT. This chain uses TRBV20-1 with TRBJ2-3; TRBD2 agrees at 10 bases. V dropped 0 bases and J dropped 0; count of bases not matched to a gene: 15. The CDR3 sequence is 20 residues long. Germline CDR1 DFQATT, CDR2 SNEGSKA (reference sequence).

This rearrangement joins TRBV12-3 or TRBV12-4 to TRBJ2-7; D tentatively fits TRBD1 or TRBD2 (5 bases each). The CDR3 is made up of 17 amino acids. V was trimmed by 6 bases and J by 0 bases, leaving 21 bases between them. As DNA, the CDR3 is TGTGCCAGCAGACCGGGACGGTATTCCGTTAGCTCCTACGAGCAGTACTTC. Translation gives CASRPGRYSVSSYEQYF.

This clonotype was observed many times. The chain has TRBV10-3 and TRBJ2-5, with D perhaps given as TRBD1 or TRBD2 (6 bases each). The CDR3 spans 16 residues. Germline V gives CDR1 ENHRY, CDR2 SYGVKD. V was clipped by 11 bases and J by 3 bases, with 25 bases between them. Here the CDR3 DNA reads TGTGCCGTCGGGGGCTTCCGAGCAGGGGATGAAGAGACCCAGTACTTC. It codes for CAVGGFRAGDEETQYF.

This clonotype was seen more than once but under ten times. J is TRBJ2-1 and V is TRBV7-2, with TRBD2 matching over 14 bases. Trimming removed 6 bases from V and 5 bases from J; junction bases left unmatched: 3. The CDR3 extends over 15 amino acids. From germline, CDR1 is SGHTA and CDR2 FQGNSA. Here the CDR3 reads CASRTGLAGDNEQFF. In nucleotides, the CDR3 is TGTGCCAGCAGGACGGGACTAGCGGGGGACAATGAGCAGTTCTTC.

This clonotype was recorded many times. V is TRBV5-5 and J is TRBJ2-7, with 7 bases that match TRBD1. Germline lookup yields CDR1 SGHKS and CDR2 YYEKEE (reference sequence). Trimming took 5 bases from V and 2 from J; bases not matched to a gene: 4. The CDR3 is made up of 13 amino acids. In DNA, the CDR3 is TGTGCCAGCAGTGCCAGGGGGACCTACGAGCAGTACTTC. It is translated as CASSARGTYEQYF.